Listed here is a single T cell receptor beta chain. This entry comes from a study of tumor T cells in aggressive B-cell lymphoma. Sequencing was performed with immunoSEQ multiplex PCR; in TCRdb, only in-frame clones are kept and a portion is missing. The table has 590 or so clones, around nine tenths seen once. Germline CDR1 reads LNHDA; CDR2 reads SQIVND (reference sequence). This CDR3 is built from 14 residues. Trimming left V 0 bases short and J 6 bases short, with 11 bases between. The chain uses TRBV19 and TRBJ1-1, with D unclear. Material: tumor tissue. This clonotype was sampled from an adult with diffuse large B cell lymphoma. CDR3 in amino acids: CASSIEPGIAEAFF. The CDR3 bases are TGTGCCAGTAGTATAGAACCGGGGATAGCTGAAGCTTTCTTT. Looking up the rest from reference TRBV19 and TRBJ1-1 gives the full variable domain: DGGITQSPKYLFRKEGQNVTLSCEQNLNHDAMYWYRQDPGQGLRLIYYSQIVNDFQKGDIAEGYSVSREKKESFPLTVTSAQKNPTAFYLCASSIEPGIAEAFFGQGTRLTVV.